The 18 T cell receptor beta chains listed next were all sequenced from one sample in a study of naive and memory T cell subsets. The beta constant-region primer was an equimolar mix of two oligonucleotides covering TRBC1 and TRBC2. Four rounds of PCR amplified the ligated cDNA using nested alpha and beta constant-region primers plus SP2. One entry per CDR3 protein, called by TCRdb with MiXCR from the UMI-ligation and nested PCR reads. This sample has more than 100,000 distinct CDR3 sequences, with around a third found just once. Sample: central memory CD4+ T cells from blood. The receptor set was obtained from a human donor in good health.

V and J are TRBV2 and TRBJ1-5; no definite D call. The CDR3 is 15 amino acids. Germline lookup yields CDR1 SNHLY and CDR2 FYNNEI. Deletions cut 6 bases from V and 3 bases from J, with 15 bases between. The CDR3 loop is CASRQGYSPNQPQHF. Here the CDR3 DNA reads TGTGCCAGCAGACAAGGGTACAGTCCCAATCAGCCCCAGCATTTT.

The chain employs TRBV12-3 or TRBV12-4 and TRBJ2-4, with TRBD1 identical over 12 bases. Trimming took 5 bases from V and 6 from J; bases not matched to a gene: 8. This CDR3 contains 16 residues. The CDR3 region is CASSPPGQGAGNIQYF. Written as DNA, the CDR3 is TGTGCCAGCAGTCCCCCGGGACAGGGGGCAGGAAACATTCAGTACTTC.

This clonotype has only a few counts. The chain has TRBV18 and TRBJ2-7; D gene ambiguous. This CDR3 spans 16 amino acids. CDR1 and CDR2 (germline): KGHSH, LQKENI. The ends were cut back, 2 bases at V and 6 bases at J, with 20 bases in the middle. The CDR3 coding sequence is TGTGCCAGCTCACCAAAGGTACGGGCAGGTTCGAGCGAGCAGTACTTC. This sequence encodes CASSPKVRAGSSEQYF.

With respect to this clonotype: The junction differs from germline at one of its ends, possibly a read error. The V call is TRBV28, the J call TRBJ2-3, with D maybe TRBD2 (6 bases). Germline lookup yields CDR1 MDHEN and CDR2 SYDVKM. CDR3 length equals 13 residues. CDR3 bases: TGTGCCAGCAGTTTATTGGGGCTAACGGGACTGGATTTT. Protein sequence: CASSLLGLTGLDF. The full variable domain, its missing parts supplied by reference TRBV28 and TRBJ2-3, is DVKVTQSSRYLVKRTGEKVFLECVQDMDHENMFWYRQDPGLGLRLIYFSYDVKMKEKGDIPEGYSVSREKKERFSLILESASTNQTSMYLCASSLLGLTGLDFGPGTRLTVL.

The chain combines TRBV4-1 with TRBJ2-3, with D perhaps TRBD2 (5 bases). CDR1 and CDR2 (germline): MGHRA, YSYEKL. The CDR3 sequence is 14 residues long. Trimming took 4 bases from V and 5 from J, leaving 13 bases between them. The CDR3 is CASSLWTVQDTQYF. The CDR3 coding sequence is TGCGCCAGCAGCCTCTGGACTGTTCAAGATACGCAGTATTTT.

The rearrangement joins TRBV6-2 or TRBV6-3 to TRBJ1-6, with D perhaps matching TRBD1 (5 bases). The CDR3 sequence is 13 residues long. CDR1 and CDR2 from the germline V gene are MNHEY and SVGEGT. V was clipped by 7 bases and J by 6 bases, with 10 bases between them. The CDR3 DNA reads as TGTGCCAGCACTAGACAGACTAATTCACCCCTCCACTTT. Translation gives CASTRQTNSPLHF.

In nucleotides, the CDR3 is TGCGCCAGCAGCCCAGGGAGGGCCGGAGAGACCCAGTACTTC. Its protein product is CASSPGRAGETQYF. The V call is TRBV4-1, the J call TRBJ2-5; 7 bases are shared with TRBD2. Trimming at V came to 4 bases and at J to 4 bases, leaving 6 bases not matched to a gene. This CDR3 is 14 amino acids long. Germline lookup yields CDR1 MGHRA and CDR2 YSYEKL.

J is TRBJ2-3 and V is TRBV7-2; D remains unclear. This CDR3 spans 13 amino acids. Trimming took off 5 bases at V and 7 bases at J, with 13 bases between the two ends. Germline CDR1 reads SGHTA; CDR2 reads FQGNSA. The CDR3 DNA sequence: TGTGCCAGCAGCCGATACAAATCGCATACGCAGTATTTT. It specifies CASSRYKSHTQYF.

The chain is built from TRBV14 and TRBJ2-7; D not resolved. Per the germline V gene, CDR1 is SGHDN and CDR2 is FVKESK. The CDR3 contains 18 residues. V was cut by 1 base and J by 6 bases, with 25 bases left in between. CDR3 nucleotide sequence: TGTGCCAGCAGCCAAGCCCCTATTGGGAACTTCAAAGCCGGCGAGCAGTACTTC. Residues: CASSQAPIGNFKAGEQYF.

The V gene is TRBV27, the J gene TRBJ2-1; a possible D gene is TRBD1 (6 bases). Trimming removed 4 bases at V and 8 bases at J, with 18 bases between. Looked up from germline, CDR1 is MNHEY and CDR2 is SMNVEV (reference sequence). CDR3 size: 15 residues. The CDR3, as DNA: TGTGCCAGCAGTTCCTCCCAACAGGGACGGTATGAGCAGTTCTTC. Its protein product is CASSSSQQGRYEQFF.

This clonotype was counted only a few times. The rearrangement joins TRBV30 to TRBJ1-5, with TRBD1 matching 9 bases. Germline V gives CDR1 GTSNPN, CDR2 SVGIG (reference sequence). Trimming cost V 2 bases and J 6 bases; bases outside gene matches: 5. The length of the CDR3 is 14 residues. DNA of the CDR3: TGTGCCTGGAGTTTGGGACAGGGCGGTCAGCCCCAGCATTTT. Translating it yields CAWSLGQGGQPQHF.

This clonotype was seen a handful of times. This CDR3 is CSVGKGAVNEKLFF. In nucleotides, the CDR3 is TGCAGCGTTGGGAAGGGGGCTGTTAATGAAAAACTGTTTTTT. The genes are TRBV29-1 and TRBJ1-4, with 7 bases fitting TRBD1. The V and J ends lost 4 bases and 4 bases, in that order; junction bases with no gene match: 6. This CDR3 is 14 amino acids long. The V gene's germline CDR1 is SQVTM and CDR2 ANQGSEA. The full variable domain, in which reference TRBV29-1 and TRBJ1-4 provide the parts outside the CDR3, is SAVISQKPSRDICQRGTSLTIQCQVDSQVTMMFWYRQQPGQSLTLIATANQGSEATYESGFVIDKFPISRPNLTFSTLTVSNMSPEDSSIYLCSVGKGAVNEKLFFGSGTQLSVL.

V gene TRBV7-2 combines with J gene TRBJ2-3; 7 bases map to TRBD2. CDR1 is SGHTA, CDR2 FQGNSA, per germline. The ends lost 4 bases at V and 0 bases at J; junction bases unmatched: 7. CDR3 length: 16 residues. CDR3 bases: TGTGCCAGCAGCTCAAGCGGGACCCTTAGCACAGATACGCAGTATTTT. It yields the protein CASSSSGTLSTDTQYF.

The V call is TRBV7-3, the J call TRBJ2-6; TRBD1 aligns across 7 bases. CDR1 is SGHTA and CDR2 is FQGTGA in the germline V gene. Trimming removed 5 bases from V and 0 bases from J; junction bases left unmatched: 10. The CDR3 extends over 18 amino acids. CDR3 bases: TGTGCCAGCAGCCTCACCGGGACAGCGCTCTCTGGGGCCAACGTCCTGACTTTC. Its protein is CASSLTGTALSGANVLTF.

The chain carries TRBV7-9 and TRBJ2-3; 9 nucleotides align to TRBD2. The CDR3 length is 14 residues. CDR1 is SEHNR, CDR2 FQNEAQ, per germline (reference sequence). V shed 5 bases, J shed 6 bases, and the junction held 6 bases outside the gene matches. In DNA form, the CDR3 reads TGTGCCAGCAGCCCGGCTAGCGGGACCGATACGCAGTATTTT. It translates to CASSPASGTDTQYF.

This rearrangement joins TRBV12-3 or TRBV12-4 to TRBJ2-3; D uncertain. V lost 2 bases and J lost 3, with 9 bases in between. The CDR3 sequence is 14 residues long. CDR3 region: CASSLRRPTDTQYF. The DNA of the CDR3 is TGTGCCAGCAGTTTAAGGCGGCCGACAGATACGCAGTATTTT.

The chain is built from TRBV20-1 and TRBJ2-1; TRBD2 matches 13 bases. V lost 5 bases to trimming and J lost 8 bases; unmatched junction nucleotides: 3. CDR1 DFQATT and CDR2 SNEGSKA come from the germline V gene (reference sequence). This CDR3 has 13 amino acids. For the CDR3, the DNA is TGCAGTGCTTGGACTAGCGGGAGCTATGAGCAGTTCTTC. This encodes CSAWTSGSYEQFF.

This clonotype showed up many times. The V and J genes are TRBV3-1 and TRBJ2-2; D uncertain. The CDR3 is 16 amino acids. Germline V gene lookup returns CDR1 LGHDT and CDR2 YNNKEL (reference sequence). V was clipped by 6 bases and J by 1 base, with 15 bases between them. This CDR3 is CASREDIRQNTGELFF. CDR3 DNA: TGTGCCAGCAGGGAAGATATACGACAGAACACCGGGGAGCTGTTTTTT.